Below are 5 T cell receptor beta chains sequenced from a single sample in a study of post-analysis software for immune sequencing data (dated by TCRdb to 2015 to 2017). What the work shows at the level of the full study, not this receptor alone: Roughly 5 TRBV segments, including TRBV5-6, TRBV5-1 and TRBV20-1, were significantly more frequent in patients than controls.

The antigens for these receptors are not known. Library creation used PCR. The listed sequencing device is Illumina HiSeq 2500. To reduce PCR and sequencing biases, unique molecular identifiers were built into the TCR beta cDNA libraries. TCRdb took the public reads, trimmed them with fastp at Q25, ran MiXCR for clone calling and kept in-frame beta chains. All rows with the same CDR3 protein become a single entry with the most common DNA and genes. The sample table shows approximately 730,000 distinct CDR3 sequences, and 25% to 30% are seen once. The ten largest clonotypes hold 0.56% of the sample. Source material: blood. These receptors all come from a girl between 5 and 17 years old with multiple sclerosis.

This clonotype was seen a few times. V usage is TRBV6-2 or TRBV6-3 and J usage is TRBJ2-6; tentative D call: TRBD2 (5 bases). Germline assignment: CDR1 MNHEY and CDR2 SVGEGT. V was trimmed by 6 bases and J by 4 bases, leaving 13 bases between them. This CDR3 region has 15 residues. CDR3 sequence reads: CASRLVSSGANVLTF. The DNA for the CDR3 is TGTGCCAGCAGACTAGTTAGTTCAGGGGCCAACGTCCTGACTTTC.

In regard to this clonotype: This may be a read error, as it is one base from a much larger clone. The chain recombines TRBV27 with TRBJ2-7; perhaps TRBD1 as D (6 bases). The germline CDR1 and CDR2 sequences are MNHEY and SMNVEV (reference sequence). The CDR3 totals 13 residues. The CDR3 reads CASREDSSYGQYF. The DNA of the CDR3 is TGTGCCAGCAGGGAGGACAGTTCCTACGGGCAGTACTTC.

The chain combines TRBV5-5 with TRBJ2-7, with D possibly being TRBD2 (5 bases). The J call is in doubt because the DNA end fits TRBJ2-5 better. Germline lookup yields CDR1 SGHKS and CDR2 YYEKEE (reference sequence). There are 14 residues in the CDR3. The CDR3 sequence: CASSLASWRETQYF. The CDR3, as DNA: TGTGCCAGCAGCTTGGCCTCATGGAGGGAGACCCAGTACTTC.

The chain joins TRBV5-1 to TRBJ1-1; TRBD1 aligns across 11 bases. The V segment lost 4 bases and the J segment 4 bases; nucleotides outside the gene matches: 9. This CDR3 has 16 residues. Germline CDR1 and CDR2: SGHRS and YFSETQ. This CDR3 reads CASSKWTGGAVTEAFF. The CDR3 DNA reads TGCGCCAGCAGCAAATGGACAGGGGGCGCAGTCACTGAAGCTTTCTTT.

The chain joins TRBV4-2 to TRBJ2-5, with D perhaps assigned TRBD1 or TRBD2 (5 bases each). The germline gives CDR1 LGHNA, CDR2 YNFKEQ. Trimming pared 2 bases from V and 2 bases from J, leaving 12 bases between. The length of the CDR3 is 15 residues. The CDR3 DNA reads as TGTGCCAGCAGCCAACCCGGGGCTAGACAAGAGACCCAGTACTTC. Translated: CASSQPGARQETQYF.